This is a list of T cell receptor beta chains from one sample in a study of vaccination effects on CD4 cells after COVID-19. No antigen has been identified for these receptors. TCRdb keeps only in-frame clones here, not all; method: immunoSEQ multiplex PCR. The profile shows 50,000 to 75,000 clones, roughly 76% of them singletons. The sample was CD4+ T cells from PBMCs cultured with HCoV-229E spike peptides, taken before COVID-19 vaccination. The receptors originated from a human donor who received a COVID-19 vaccine. CDR3s include the opening cysteine and the closing phenylalanine or tryptophan. Fields, in order: clone size, D gene, V gene, CDR3 length, J gene, CDR3 DNA, CDR3 protein. The D gene is left open where the match is weak. Clone size is shown for a subset of rows, as once, few, many or a class of expanded clone.

abundance: -; d_gene: TRBD2; v_gene: TRBV19; len: 15; j_gene: TRBJ2-5; CDR3nt: TGTGCCAGTAGTCGGGTGGCGGGGGGGCCGCAGACCCAGTACTTC; CDR3aa: CASSRVAGGPQTQYF
abundance: -; d_gene: -; v_gene: TRBV10-3; len: 16; j_gene: TRBJ2-2; CDR3nt: TGTGCCATCAGTCCTATACAGGGAGCGGACACCGGGGAGCTGTTTTTT; CDR3aa: CAISPIQGADTGELFF
abundance: -; d_gene: -; v_gene: TRBV5-1; len: 16; j_gene: TRBJ2-2; CDR3nt: TGCGCCAGCAGCTTGGTCGGTAGCCTGTGGGACGGGGAGCTGTTTTTT; CDR3aa: CASSLVGSLWDGELFF
abundance: -; d_gene: -; v_gene: TRBV29-1; len: 12; j_gene: TRBJ1-2; CDR3nt: TGCAGCGTCGGGACGGCGGCCTATGGCTACACCTTC; CDR3aa: CSVGTAAYGYTF
abundance: -; d_gene: -; v_gene: TRBV2; len: 13; j_gene: TRBJ1-5; CDR3nt: TGTGCCAGCACCACGGACAGCAATCAGCCCCAGCATTTT; CDR3aa: CASTTDSNQPQHF
abundance: -; d_gene: TRBD1; v_gene: TRBV4-3; len: 16; j_gene: TRBJ2-5; CDR3nt: TGCGCCAGCAGCCAGGGGACAGGGAATGCGGGGGAGACCCAGTACTTC; CDR3aa: CASSQGTGNAGETQYF
abundance: -; d_gene: -; v_gene: TRBV7-2; len: 11; j_gene: TRBJ2-3; CDR3nt: TGTGCCAGCAGCTTAGTGGATACGCAGTATTTT; CDR3aa: CASSLVDTQYF
abundance: -; d_gene: -; v_gene: TRBV7-3; len: 16; j_gene: TRBJ2-1; CDR3nt: TGTGCCAGCAGCTACGGGGCTGGCGGGGCCTACAATGAGCAGTTCTTC; CDR3aa: CASSYGAGGAYNEQFF
abundance: -; d_gene: -; v_gene: TRBV19; len: 14; j_gene: TRBJ1-2; CDR3nt: TGTGCCAGTAGTATAGATGCGGGGAACTATGGCTACACCTTC; CDR3aa: CASSIDAGNYGYTF
abundance: once; d_gene: -; v_gene: TRBV2; len: 14; j_gene: TRBJ2-1; CDR3nt: TGTGCCAGCATTTCCGGGGGAGCCTACAATGAGCAGTTCTTC; CDR3aa: CASISGGAYNEQFF
abundance: -; d_gene: -; v_gene: TRBV7-9; len: 11; j_gene: TRBJ2-3; CDR3nt: TGTGCCAGCAGCCTCTTGGATACGCAGTATTTT; CDR3aa: CASSLLDTQYF
abundance: -; d_gene: -; v_gene: TRBV29-1; len: 12; j_gene: TRBJ2-3; CDR3nt: TGCAGCGTTGAAGTAGGAGCAGATACGCAGTATTTT; CDR3aa: CSVEVGADTQYF
abundance: -; d_gene: TRBD1; v_gene: TRBV24-1; len: 17; j_gene: TRBJ2-1; CDR3nt: TGTGCCACCAGTGATTCCGCTGCCGGGACAGTGAACAATGAGCAGTTCTTC; CDR3aa: CATSDSAAGTVNNEQFF
abundance: -; d_gene: -; v_gene: TRBV5-4; len: 13; j_gene: TRBJ1-1; CDR3nt: TGTGCCAGCGGGTTGGCAGGGATCACTGAAGCTTTCTTT; CDR3aa: CASGLAGITEAFF
abundance: -; d_gene: -; v_gene: TRBV19; len: 13; j_gene: TRBJ2-1; CDR3nt: TGTGCCAGTAGTATAGAAGGAGGGAGTGAGCAGTTCTTC; CDR3aa: CASSIEGGSEQFF
abundance: -; d_gene: -; v_gene: TRBV10-2; len: 15; j_gene: TRBJ1-1; CDR3nt: TGCGCCAGCAGTGAGTGGGGCAGGGCCCCCCCTGAAGCTTTCTTT; CDR3aa: CASSEWGRAPPEAFF
abundance: -; d_gene: -; v_gene: TRBV10-1; len: 14; j_gene: TRBJ1-3; CDR3nt: TGCGCCAGCAGTGCACCGGGGGCTGGAAACACCATATATTTT; CDR3aa: CASSAPGAGNTIYF
abundance: -; d_gene: -; v_gene: TRBV11-3; len: 13; j_gene: TRBJ2-1; CDR3nt: TGTGCCAGCAGCTTTGGCGGGGAACGGGAGCAGTTCTTC; CDR3aa: CASSFGGEREQFF
abundance: -; d_gene: -; v_gene: TRBV30; len: 13; j_gene: TRBJ1-5; CDR3nt: TGTGCCTGGAGTCTTGGCCAGGGGCAGCCCCAGCATTTT; CDR3aa: CAWSLGQGQPQHF
abundance: -; d_gene: TRBD1; v_gene: TRBV2; len: 16; j_gene: TRBJ1-6; CDR3nt: TGTGCCAGCCGACTACAGACAGGGACCTATAATTCACCCCTCCACTTT; CDR3aa: CASRLQTGTYNSPLHF
abundance: few; d_gene: TRBD1; v_gene: TRBV2; len: 14; j_gene: TRBJ2-2; CDR3nt: TGTGCCAGCAGCCAGACAGGGTTCACCGGGGAGCTGTTTTTT; CDR3aa: CASSQTGFTGELFF
abundance: -; d_gene: -; v_gene: TRBV3-1/TRBV3-2; len: 14; j_gene: TRBJ1-5; CDR3nt: TGTGCCAGCAGCCAATCCCGGACGGGAGGGCCCCAGCATTTT; CDR3aa: CASSQSRTGGPQHF
abundance: -; d_gene: -; v_gene: TRBV19; len: 15; j_gene: TRBJ1-1; CDR3nt: TGTGCCAGTAGTCTCGGACAAGTCCCGAACACTGAAGCTTTCTTT; CDR3aa: CASSLGQVPNTEAFF
abundance: -; d_gene: -; v_gene: TRBV24-1; len: 13; j_gene: TRBJ1-5; CDR3nt: TGTGCCACCAGTGAACAGGGATATCAGCCCCAGCATTTT; CDR3aa: CATSEQGYQPQHF
abundance: -; d_gene: TRBD1; v_gene: TRBV30; len: 14; j_gene: TRBJ1-1; CDR3nt: TGTGCCTGGGGGCCGGACAGGGAAGTCACTGAAGCTTTCTTT; CDR3aa: CAWGPDREVTEAFF
abundance: -; d_gene: TRBD1; v_gene: TRBV3-1/TRBV3-2; len: 15; j_gene: TRBJ1-3; CDR3nt: TGTGCCAGCAGCCAAGTCGGGACAGGGCTTAACACCATATATTTT; CDR3aa: CASSQVGTGLNTIYF
abundance: few; d_gene: -; v_gene: TRBV20-1; len: 14; j_gene: TRBJ2-2; CDR3nt: TGCAGTGCTAGTGAACGAGCGAACACCGGGGAGCTGTTTTTT; CDR3aa: CSASERANTGELFF
abundance: -; d_gene: -; v_gene: TRBV11-2; len: 14; j_gene: TRBJ2-2; CDR3nt: TGTGCCAGCAGCTTAGGGCCGGGCTCCGGGGAGCTGTTTTTT; CDR3aa: CASSLGPGSGELFF
abundance: -; d_gene: -; v_gene: TRBV7-2; len: 14; j_gene: TRBJ2-3; CDR3nt: TGTGCCAGCAGCTCCCAACAGGGAGCAGATACGCAGTATTTT; CDR3aa: CASSSQQGADTQYF
abundance: -; d_gene: TRBD1; v_gene: TRBV10-3; len: 11; j_gene: TRBJ1-1; CDR3nt: TGTGCCATCAGGGAGGACAGGGACGCTTTCTTT; CDR3aa: CAIREDRDAFF
abundance: -; d_gene: -; v_gene: TRBV14; len: 15; j_gene: TRBJ1-6; CDR3nt: TGTGCCAGCAGTCCAGGGAACTCCTATAATTCACCCCTCCACTTT; CDR3aa: CASSPGNSYNSPLHF
abundance: few; d_gene: -; v_gene: TRBV10-3; len: 15; j_gene: TRBJ2-2; CDR3nt: TGTGCCATCGAATTGGGGCACGGCTCCGAAGGGGAGCTGTTTTTT; CDR3aa: CAIELGHGSEGELFF
abundance: -; d_gene: TRBD1; v_gene: TRBV10-2; len: 12; j_gene: TRBJ1-1; CDR3nt: TGCGCCAGCAGGGGGACAGGTCTTGAAGCTTTCTTT; CDR3aa: CASRGTGLEAFF
abundance: -; d_gene: TRBD1; v_gene: TRBV6-5; len: 15; j_gene: TRBJ1-2; CDR3nt: TGTGCCAGCAGGATGACAGGGGCGATCAACTATGGCTACACCTTC; CDR3aa: CASRMTGAINYGYTF
abundance: -; d_gene: -; v_gene: TRBV7-6; len: 15; j_gene: TRBJ1-2; CDR3nt: TGTGCCAGCAGCTTAGTTCCCGATTCTAACTATGGCTACACCTTC; CDR3aa: CASSLVPDSNYGYTF
abundance: -; d_gene: -; v_gene: TRBV18; len: 17; j_gene: TRBJ1-3; CDR3nt: TGTGCCAGCTCACCACCGACCACCCGGGCTCGAAGTGGCACCATATATTTT; CDR3aa: CASSPPTTRARSGTIYF
abundance: once; d_gene: TRBD1; v_gene: TRBV2; len: 15; j_gene: TRBJ1-2; CDR3nt: TGTGCCAGCAGTGGGAACAGGGGCCGGAACTATGGCTACACCTTC; CDR3aa: CASSGNRGRNYGYTF
abundance: once; d_gene: -; v_gene: TRBV6-6; len: 15; j_gene: TRBJ1-4; CDR3nt: TGTGCCAGCAGTTACTCAGGATTAGATTTTGAAAAACTGTTTTTT; CDR3aa: CASSYSGLDFEKLFF
abundance: -; d_gene: -; v_gene: TRBV14; len: 17; j_gene: TRBJ1-3; CDR3nt: TGTGCCAGCAGCCAAGATCGGGGCGGAACCTCTGGAAACACCATATATTTT; CDR3aa: CASSQDRGGTSGNTIYF
abundance: -; d_gene: TRBD1; v_gene: TRBV5-5; len: 14; j_gene: TRBJ1-2; CDR3nt: TGTGCCAGCACCGAAGACAGGGGGCTAGGTGGCTACACCTTC; CDR3aa: CASTEDRGLGGYTF